This T cell receptor (beta chain) was recovered during a study of radiation and T cells in renal cell carcinoma. Germline CDR1 reads SGHNT; CDR2 reads YYREEE (reference sequence). The V gene lost 4 bases and the J gene lost 2 bases, with 16 bases spanning the gap. This CDR3 has 16 residues. Points from the study as a whole: Top 100 clonotypes averaged around 54% in irradiated versus approximately 45% in nephrectomy-only tumors. Dominant CDR3 motifs were more common in irradiated tumors than controls.

Treatment denoted: treatment-naive control, cytoreductive nephrectomy. Clear cell pathology was present in this patient's renal cell carcinoma. Note on this clone: Its cognate antigen is unknown.

Measured with immunoSEQ multiplex PCR; TCRdb has only the in-frame clones, and not every one. The sample lists 13,000 to 15,000 clones; approximately 60% were seen once. The receptor comes from a man between 60 and 70 years old with renal cell carcinoma. The rearrangement uses TRBV5-4 and TRBJ2-1; a possible D gene is TRBD1 (5 bases). The sequencing here drew on tumor tissue, taken from a patient whose treatment was nephrectomy without radiotherapy. This CDR3 is CASSPSQGRTYNEQFF. CDR3 nucleotide sequence: TGTGCCAGCAGCCCCTCCCAGGGCCGGACCTACAATGAGCAGTTCTTC.